This entry features one T cell receptor beta chain sequence. The data originate from a study of blood T cell repertoires in COVID-19. Study-wide background: Whether acute or convalescent, the COVID-19 samples came from the United States, Italy and Spain. T cells, B-cell-depleted T cells, or PBMCs provided the cDNA or gDNA that served as material.

Original analysis: Reference gene primer amplification gave nucleated cell count estimates. The method was immunoSEQ multiplex PCR; TCRdb's version includes in-frame clones alone and lacks a portion of them. The V and J calls and clone size were taken over from that table, and D and trimming were inferred from the DNA. The table includes approximately 260,000 clones, around 90% detected once. The clonotype comes from a woman aged 30 to 39 with acute COVID-19. Sequences were obtained from PBMCs or T cells enriched from blood (not recorded which).

The DNA of the CDR3 is TGTGCCAGCAGTCCTTTGCGGGAGGGTCGGGAGCTGTTTTTT. Translated: CASSPLREGRELFF. This sequence joins TRBV28 and TRBJ2-2, with 9 bases aligning to TRBD2. Germline values: CDR1 MDHEN, CDR2 SYDVKM. The CDR3 is made up of 14 amino acids. The junction had 7 bases not matched to a gene; V was cut back by 5 bases and J by 9 bases.